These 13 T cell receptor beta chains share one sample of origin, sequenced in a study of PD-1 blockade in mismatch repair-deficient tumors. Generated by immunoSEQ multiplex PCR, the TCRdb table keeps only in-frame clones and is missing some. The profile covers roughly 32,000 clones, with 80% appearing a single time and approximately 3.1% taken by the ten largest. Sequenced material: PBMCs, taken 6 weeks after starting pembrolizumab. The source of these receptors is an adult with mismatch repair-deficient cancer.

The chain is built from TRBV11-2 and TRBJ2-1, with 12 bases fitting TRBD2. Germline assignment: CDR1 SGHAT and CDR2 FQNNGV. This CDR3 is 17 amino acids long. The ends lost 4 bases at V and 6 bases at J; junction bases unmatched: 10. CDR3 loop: CASSSGTSGSRGNEQFF. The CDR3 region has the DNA TGTGCCAGCAGCTCCGGGACTAGCGGGTCCCGGGGCAATGAGCAGTTCTTC. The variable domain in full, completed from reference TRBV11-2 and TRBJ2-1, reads EAGVAQSPRYKIIEKRQSVAFWCNPISGHATLYWYQQILGQGPKLLIQFQNNGVVDDSQLPKDRFSAERLKGVDSTLKIQPAKLEDSAVYLCASSSGTSGSRGNEQFFGPGTRLTVL.

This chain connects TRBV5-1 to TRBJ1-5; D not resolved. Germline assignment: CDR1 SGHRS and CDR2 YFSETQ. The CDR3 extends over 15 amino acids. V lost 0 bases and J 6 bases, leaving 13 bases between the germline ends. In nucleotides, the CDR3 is TGCGCCAGCAGCTTGGTCCCTACAGTGGGTCAGCCCCAGCATTTT. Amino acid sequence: CASSLVPTVGQPQHF.

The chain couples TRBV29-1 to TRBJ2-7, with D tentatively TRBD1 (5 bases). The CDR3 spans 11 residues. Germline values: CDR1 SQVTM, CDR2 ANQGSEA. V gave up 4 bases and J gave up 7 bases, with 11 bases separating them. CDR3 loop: CSVARAREQYF. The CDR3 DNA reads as TGCAGCGTTGCCAGGGCACGTGAGCAGTACTTC.

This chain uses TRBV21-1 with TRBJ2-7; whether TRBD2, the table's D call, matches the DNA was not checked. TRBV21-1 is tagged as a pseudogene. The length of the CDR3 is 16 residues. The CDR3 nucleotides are TGTGCCAGCAGCAAAGTTGGACGGACTACCTCCTACGAGCAGTACTTC. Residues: CASSKVGRTTSYEQYF.

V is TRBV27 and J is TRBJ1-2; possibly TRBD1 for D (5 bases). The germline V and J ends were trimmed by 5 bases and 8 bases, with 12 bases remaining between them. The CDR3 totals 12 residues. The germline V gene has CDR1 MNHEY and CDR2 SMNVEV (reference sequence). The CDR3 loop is CASSATVGGYTF. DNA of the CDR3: TGTGCCAGCAGTGCGACAGTTGGAGGCTACACCTTC.

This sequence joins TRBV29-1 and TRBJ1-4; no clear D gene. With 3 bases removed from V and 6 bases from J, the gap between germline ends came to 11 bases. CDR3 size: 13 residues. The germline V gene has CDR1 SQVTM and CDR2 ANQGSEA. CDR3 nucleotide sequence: TGCAGCGTTGACCGCGTGGGCGATGAAAAACTGTTTTTT. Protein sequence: CSVDRVGDEKLFF.

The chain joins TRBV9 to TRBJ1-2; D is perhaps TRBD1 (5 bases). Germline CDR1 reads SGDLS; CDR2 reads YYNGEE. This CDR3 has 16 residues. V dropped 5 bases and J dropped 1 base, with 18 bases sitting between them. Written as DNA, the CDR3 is TGTGCCAGCAGTAGAGGAGACAGCAGCCTTAACTATGGCTACACCTTC. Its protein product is CASSRGDSSLNYGYTF.

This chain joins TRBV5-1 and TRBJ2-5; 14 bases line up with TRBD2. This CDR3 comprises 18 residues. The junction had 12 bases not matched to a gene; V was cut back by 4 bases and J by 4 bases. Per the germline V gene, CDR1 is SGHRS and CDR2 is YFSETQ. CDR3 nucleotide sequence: TGCGCCAGCAGCCCCGGACTAGCGGGAGGCGCGAGGGGAGAGACCCAGTACTTC. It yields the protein CASSPGLAGGARGETQYF.

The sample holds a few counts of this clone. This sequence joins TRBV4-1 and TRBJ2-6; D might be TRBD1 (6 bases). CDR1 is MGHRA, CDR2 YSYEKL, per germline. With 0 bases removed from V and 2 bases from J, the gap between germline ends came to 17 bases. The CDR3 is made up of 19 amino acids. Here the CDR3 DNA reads TGCGCCAGCAGCCAAGATTTGGGCAGGGGAACCCCTGGGGCCAACGTCCTGACTTTC. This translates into CASSQDLGRGTPGANVLTF.

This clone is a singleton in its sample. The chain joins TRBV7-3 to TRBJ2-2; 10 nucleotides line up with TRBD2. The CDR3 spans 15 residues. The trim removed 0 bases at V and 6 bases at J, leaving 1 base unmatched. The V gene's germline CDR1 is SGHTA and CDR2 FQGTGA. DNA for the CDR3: TGTGCCAGCAGCTTAACCCTAGCGGGGGCCGGGGAGCTGTTTTTT. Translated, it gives CASSLTLAGAGELFF.

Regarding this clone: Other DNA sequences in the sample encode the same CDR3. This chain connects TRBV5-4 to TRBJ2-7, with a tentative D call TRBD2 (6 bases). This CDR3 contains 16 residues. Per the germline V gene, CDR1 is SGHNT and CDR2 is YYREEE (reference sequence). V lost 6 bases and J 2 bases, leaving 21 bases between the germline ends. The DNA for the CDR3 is TGTGCCAGCAAACTAGCCGGAGGGGATCGAGCCTACGAGCAGTACTTC. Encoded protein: CASKLAGGDRAYEQYF.

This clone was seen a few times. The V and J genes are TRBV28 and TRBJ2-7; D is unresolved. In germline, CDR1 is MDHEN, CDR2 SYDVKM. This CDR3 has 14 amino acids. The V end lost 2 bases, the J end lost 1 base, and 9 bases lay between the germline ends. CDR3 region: CASSLVPVSYEQYF. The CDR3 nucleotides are TGTGCCAGCAGTTTAGTGCCGGTGTCCTACGAGCAGTACTTC.

In DNA, the CDR3 is TGTGCCAGCAGCGATGACAGGGGCGATTATGGCTACACCTTC. It encodes CASSDDRGDYGYTF. The chain links TRBV5-4 to TRBJ1-2; TRBD1 matches at 8 bases. V gave up 4 bases and J gave up 5 bases; unmatched junction bases: 7. The CDR3 is 14 residues long. From germline, CDR1 is SGHNT and CDR2 YYREEE (reference sequence). Combining the CDR3 with reference TRBV5-4 and TRBJ1-2 gives the whole variable domain ETGVTQSPTHLIKTRGQQVTLRCSSQSGHNTVSWYQQALGQGPQFIFQYYREEENGRGNFPPRFSGLQFPNYSSELNVNALELDDSALYLCASSDDRGDYGYTFGSGTRLTVV.